This record covers a single T cell receptor (beta chain). This entry belongs to a study of blood T cell repertoires in COVID-19. At the level of the study: COVID-19 samples collected from the United States, Italy and Spain covered acute and convalescent phases. Sample material is recorded as cDNA or gDNA derived from T cells, B-cell-depleted T cells, or PBMCs.

Germline CDR1 and CDR2: SEHNR and FQNEAQ (reference sequence). This CDR3 has 14 residues. Trimming took 4 bases from V and 3 from J; bases not matched to a gene: 3. How the authors handled the data: Estimation of nucleated cell counts relied on the amplification of reference gene primers. This table comes from immunoSEQ multiplex PCR, and its TCRdb copy is limited to in-frame clones, with some not included. V and J calls and clone size are those listed in that table; D and trimming were worked out from the DNA. The top ten hold approximately 7.2% of the sample, which has 200,000 to 300,000 clones, 81% seen once.

V gene TRBV7-9 combines with J gene TRBJ2-1; 7 bases fit TRBD2. Material: peripheral blood. The source is a woman of 80 years or more with acute or convalescent COVID-19. The CDR3 nucleotides are TGTGCCAGCAGCTGGGGACTATACTACAATGAGCAGTTCTTC. Translated, it gives CASSWGLYYNEQFF.